The 32 T cell receptor beta chains below come from one sample, sequenced in a study of T cell responses to AZD1222 COVID-19 vaccine. Sequencing used immunoSEQ multiplex PCR; TCRdb keeps in-frame clones, though not all of them. The sample holds over 100,000 clones; 75% to 90% are singletons and the top ten take under 3%. This material consisted of peripheral blood, taken 28 days after the second AZD1222 dose. These receptors were collected from an adult who received the AZD1222 COVID-19 vaccine.

This sequence joins TRBV11-1 and TRBJ1-1, with D uncertain. The CDR3 consists of 12 residues. The V gene's germline CDR1 is SGHAT and CDR2 FQDESV (reference sequence). V dropped 6 bases and J dropped 1 base, with 6 bases sitting between them. The chain's CDR3 is CASRVRNTEAFF. The CDR3 nucleotides are TGTGCCAGCAGAGTGAGGAACACTGAAGCTTTCTTT.

The chain is built from TRBV19 and TRBJ1-5; TRBD1 matches 8 bases. V shed 7 bases, J shed 11 bases, and the junction held 13 bases outside the gene matches. Germline CDR1 LNHDA, CDR2 SQIVND (reference sequence). The CDR3 consists of 14 residues. The CDR3 protein is CASTLDRGPGAQHF. The DNA of the CDR3 is TGTGCCAGTACCTTAGACAGGGGCCCAGGGGCCCAGCATTTT.

The V and J genes are TRBV7-3 and TRBJ1-3; D remains ambiguous. The CDR3 totals 14 residues. CDR1 is SGHTA, CDR2 FQGTGA, per germline. Trimming took 0 bases from V and 4 from J, leaving 7 bases between them. The CDR3 loop reads CASSLTGIGNTIYF. The CDR3 DNA reads TGTGCCAGCAGCTTAACGGGGATCGGAAACACCATATATTTT. The entire variable domain, with the rest obtained from reference TRBV7-3 and TRBJ1-3, is as follows: GAGVSQTPSNKVTEKGKYVELRCDPISGHTALYWYRQSLGQGPEFLIYFQGTGAADDSGLPNDRFFAVRPEGSVSTLKIQRTERGDSAVYLCASSLTGIGNTIYFGEGSWLTVV.

V is TRBV5-1 and J is TRBJ1-2; 9 positions match TRBD1. There are 15 residues in the CDR3. Germline assignment: CDR1 SGHRS and CDR2 YFSETQ. The V and J ends lost 0 bases and 6 bases, in that order; junction bases with no gene match: 6. The chain's CDR3 is CASSLEGTGSDGYTF. The CDR3 DNA reads TGCGCCAGCAGCTTGGAGGGGACAGGGTCGGATGGCTACACCTTC.

CDR3 DNA sequence: TGTGCCACTATGAGGGAGAACACCGGGGAGCTGTTTTTT. Its translation is CATMRENTGELFF. The chain uses TRBV24-1 and TRBJ2-2; tentatively, D is TRBD2 (5 bases). This CDR3 region has 13 residues. Trimming shortened V by 10 bases and J by 1 base, and 9 bases separated the two germline ends. From germline, CDR1 is KGHDR and CDR2 SFDVKD.

V gene TRBV5-1 combines with J gene TRBJ1-4, with 7 nucleotides matching TRBD1. Germline V gives CDR1 SGHRS, CDR2 YFSETQ. The CDR3 totals 15 residues. The V segment lost 2 bases and the J segment 4 bases; nucleotides outside the gene matches: 5. For the CDR3, the DNA is TGCGCCAGCAGCTTACAGGGGCCCCTTAATGAAAAACTGTTTTTT. Translating it yields CASSLQGPLNEKLFF.

V usage is TRBV29-1 and J usage is TRBJ1-2; weak D call: TRBD1 (5 bases). Trimming removed 6 bases at V and 4 bases at J, with 18 bases between. There are 14 residues in the CDR3. Germline CDR1 reads SQVTM; CDR2 reads ANQGSEA. The CDR3 is CSVPLAGWAYGYTF. DNA for the CDR3: TGCAGCGTCCCCCTGGCAGGGTGGGCCTATGGCTACACCTTC.

In regard to this clone: Other DNA sequences in this specimen translate into the identical CDR3. This chain links TRBV4-2 with TRBJ1-4; no definite D call. The CDR3 extends over 12 amino acids. CDR1 is LGHNA and CDR2 is YNFKEQ in the germline V gene. Trimming removed 0 bases at V and 8 bases at J, with 4 bases between. The CDR3 DNA is TGTGCCAGCAGCCAAGATAACGAAAAACTGTTTTTT. Its protein product is CASSQDNEKLFF.

This chain connects TRBV5-1 to TRBJ1-6; no reliable D call. V was shortened by 0 bases and J by 5 bases, with 6 bases between the two germline ends. This CDR3 is built from 14 residues. The germline V gene encodes CDR1 SGHRS and CDR2 YFSETQ. CDR3 region: CASSLEQNNSPLHF. As DNA, the CDR3 is TGCGCCAGCAGCTTGGAACAGAATAATTCACCCCTCCACTTT. The full variable domain, rest sourced from reference TRBV5-1 and TRBJ1-6, is KAGVTQTPRYLIKTRGQQVTLSCSPISGHRSVSWYQQTPGQGLQFLFEYFSETQRNKGNFPGRFSGRQFSNSRSEMNVSTLELGDSALYLCASSLEQNNSPLHFGNGTRLTVT.

The V and J genes are TRBV2 and TRBJ2-7; weak D call: TRBD2 (5 bases). V lost 4 bases and J lost 2, with 18 bases in between. Per germline, CDR1 SNHLY and CDR2 FYNNEI. The CDR3 sequence is 16 residues long. The DNA of the CDR3 is TGTGCCAGCAGTGGGACGGTAAGAGGGTTAACCTACGAGCAGTACTTC. This encodes CASSGTVRGLTYEQYF. Using reference TRBV2 and TRBJ2-7 for the parts outside the CDR3, the full variable domain is EPEVTQTPSHQVTQMGQEVILRCVPISNHLYFYWYRQILGQKVEFLVSFYNNEISEKSEIFDDQFSVERPDGSNFTLKIRSTKLEDSAMYFCASSGTVRGLTYEQYFGPGTRLTVT.

The V call is TRBV7-9, the J call TRBJ1-3; D is unresolved. The CDR3 is made up of 15 amino acids. The V end was cut by 4 bases, the J end by 0 bases, with 10 bases between. In germline, CDR1 is SEHNR, CDR2 FQNEAQ (reference sequence). The CDR3 loop is CASSSGNPSGNTIYF. DNA for the CDR3: TGTGCCAGCAGCTCTGGGAACCCCTCTGGAAACACCATATATTTT.

V and J are TRBV6-5 and TRBJ1-2; a possible D gene is TRBD1 (5 bases). The germline V and J ends were trimmed by 7 bases and 4 bases, with 13 bases remaining between them. The germline gives CDR1 MNHEY, CDR2 SVGAGI. This CDR3 contains 13 residues. DNA for the CDR3: TGTGCCAGCACCAAGGGGCGGCTCTATGGCTACACCTTC. Its translation: CASTKGRLYGYTF.

Here the CDR3 DNA reads TGTGCCACCAGTTTTGGACAGACAAATCAGCCCCAGCATTTT. This codes for CATSFGQTNQPQHF. This chain connects TRBV24-1 to TRBJ1-5; D is possibly TRBD1 (6 bases). Germline V gives CDR1 KGHDR, CDR2 SFDVKD. The germline V and J ends were trimmed by 6 bases and 4 bases, with 12 bases remaining between them. This CDR3 has 14 amino acids.

The chain has TRBV19 and TRBJ2-6; maybe TRBD1 (5 bases). The CDR3 extends over 17 amino acids. V was trimmed by 0 bases and J by 2 bases, leaving 11 bases between them. Germline V gene sequence: CDR1 LNHDA, CDR2 SQIVND (reference sequence). CDR3: CASSIDPRVTGANVLTF. As DNA, the CDR3 is TGTGCCAGTAGTATAGATCCCAGGGTCACTGGGGCCAACGTCCTGACTTTC.

The chain has TRBV28 and TRBJ1-5; the D gene is possibly TRBD1 (6 bases). The germline V and J ends were trimmed by 5 bases and 3 bases, with 11 bases remaining between them. This CDR3 is built from 14 residues. Germline V gives CDR1 MDHEN, CDR2 SYDVKM. The CDR3 DNA follows: TGTGCCAGCAGTCTAGGACAGCTCAATCAGCCCCAGCATTTT. This translates into CASSLGQLNQPQHF.

The V call is TRBV11-2, the J call TRBJ2-5; D possibly uses TRBD1 or TRBD2 (6 bases each). CDR1 and CDR2 (germline): SGHAT, FQNNGV. Trimming removed 5 bases from V and 0 bases from J, with 16 bases in between. The CDR3 loop spans 16 amino acids. The chain's CDR3 is CASSPFTGANQETQYF. The CDR3, as DNA: TGTGCCAGCAGCCCTTTTACGGGGGCCAACCAAGAGACCCAGTACTTC.

This chain uses TRBV24-1 with TRBJ1-1; maybe TRBD1 (5 bases). The germline gives CDR1 KGHDR, CDR2 SFDVKD. The CDR3 sequence is 15 residues long. The V end was cut by 4 bases, the J end by 5 bases, with 16 bases between. CDR3 amino acids: CATSDSARGWTEAFF. In DNA form, the CDR3 reads TGTGCCACCAGTGACTCGGCCCGGGGCTGGACTGAAGCTTTCTTT.

V gene TRBV5-1 combines with J gene TRBJ2-5; 10 positions match TRBD1. The CDR3 runs to 15 residues. The junction had 3 bases not matched to a gene; V was cut back by 1 base and J by 3 bases. Per the germline V gene, CDR1 is SGHRS and CDR2 is YFSETQ. CDR3 sequence: CASSLFGQGEETQYF. CDR3 coding DNA: TGCGCCAGCAGCTTGTTCGGACAGGGGGAAGAGACCCAGTACTTC.

The V gene is TRBV6-5, the J gene TRBJ1-2; D unresolved. V lost 6 bases and J 5 bases, leaving 16 bases between the germline ends. Germline CDR1 is MNHEY and CDR2 is SVGAGI. This CDR3 comprises 14 residues. The CDR3: CASSIYSPDYGYTF. The CDR3 DNA reads as TGTGCCAGCAGCATCTATTCTCCGGATTATGGCTACACCTTC.

The chain combines TRBV29-1 with TRBJ1-2; perhaps TRBD1 as D (5 bases). Trimming shortened V by 6 bases and J by 0 bases, and 14 bases separated the two germline ends. Germline values: CDR1 SQVTM, CDR2 ANQGSEA. The CDR3 is 14 residues long. This CDR3 reads CSVGGGKANYGYTF. DNA for the CDR3: TGCAGCGTAGGCGGGGGGAAAGCTAACTATGGCTACACCTTC.

A few counts support this clone. The V gene is TRBV19, the J gene TRBJ1-2, with no clear D. Germline CDR1 is LNHDA and CDR2 is SQIVND (reference sequence). CDR3 size: 14 residues. Trimming pared 9 bases from V and 7 bases from J, leaving 21 bases between. CDR3 nucleotides: TGTGCCAGCTCCCCGGGATCCTCGGGTAGTGGCTACACCTTC. Translated, it gives CASSPGSSGSGYTF.

This rearrangement joins TRBV24-1 to TRBJ2-3; 10 nucleotides align to TRBD2. Germline V lookup: CDR1 KGHDR, CDR2 SFDVKD. This CDR3 comprises 16 residues. Trimming took 5 bases from V and 4 from J; bases not matched to a gene: 8. In DNA form, the CDR3 reads TGTGCCACCAGTGCATGGAGCGGGGGGGCCCCAGATACGCAGTATTTT. Its protein is CATSAWSGGAPDTQYF.

This clone has only one observation. This chain links TRBV7-9 with TRBJ2-1, with D perhaps TRBD1 (6 bases). This CDR3 has 12 residues. Germline V gives CDR1 SEHNR, CDR2 FQNEAQ (reference sequence). V was cut by 5 bases and J by 8 bases, with 10 bases left in between. CDR3 nucleotides: TGTGCCAGCAGCCTACAGGGCCATGAGCAGTTCTTC. Amino acid sequence: CASSLQGHEQFF.

The genes are TRBV6-5 and TRBJ2-7; 9 bases are a match to TRBD2. Germline V lookup: CDR1 MNHEY, CDR2 SVGAGI. The CDR3 is 15 amino acids. V shed 9 bases, J shed 3 bases, and the junction held 12 bases outside the gene matches. CDR3 amino acids: CARRPTSGPNYEQYF. Here the CDR3 DNA reads TGTGCCAGACGACCCACTAGCGGGCCGAACTACGAGCAGTACTTC.

The V call is TRBV28, the J call TRBJ2-7, with D tentatively TRBD1 (6 bases). Trimming took off 7 bases at V and 1 base at J, with 17 bases between the two ends. Germline V gene sequence: CDR1 MDHEN, CDR2 SYDVKM. This CDR3 has 15 residues. In nucleotides, the CDR3 is TGTGCCAGCACCGAATTCCGGGACAAGTCCTACGAGCAGTACTTC. The encoded protein is CASTEFRDKSYEQYF.

The V and J genes are TRBV19 and TRBJ2-7; TRBD1 matches 8 bases. The CDR3 loop spans 14 amino acids. J lost 2 bases, V lost 4 bases, and 4 bases had no gene match. Germline V gene sequence: CDR1 LNHDA, CDR2 SQIVND (reference sequence). CDR3 nucleotides: TGTGCCAGTAGTAGTAGCAGGGGGCCCTACGAGCAGTACTTC. Encoded protein: CASSSSRGPYEQYF.

The V and J genes are TRBV7-3 and TRBJ1-1; 11 nucleotides match TRBD1. The CDR3 spans 15 residues. Germline CDR1 is SGHTA and CDR2 is FQGTGA. Trimming at V came to 5 bases and at J to 4 bases, leaving 6 bases not matched to a gene. CDR3 in DNA: TGTGCCAGCAGCCTTACGGGACAGGGGGGCACTGAAGCTTTCTTT. Amino acids: CASSLTGQGGTEAFF.

V and J are TRBV2 and TRBJ1-1; D may be TRBD1 (5 bases). The CDR3 has 13 amino acids. CDR1 is SNHLY and CDR2 is FYNNEI in the germline V gene. The V and J ends lost 7 bases and 6 bases respectively, with 15 bases between them. The CDR3 is CASIGGIRSEAFF. The CDR3 coding sequence is TGTGCCAGCATTGGGGGTATACGGTCTGAAGCTTTCTTT.

The rearrangement joins TRBV7-9 to TRBJ1-6, with D hard to call. The CDR3 length is 17 residues. The germline gives CDR1 SEHNR, CDR2 FQNEAQ (reference sequence). V was cut by 5 bases and J by 0 bases, with 14 bases left in between. CDR3 protein: CASSAPPGDSYNSPLHF. The DNA of the CDR3 is TGTGCCAGCAGCGCCCCCCCCGGTGACTCCTATAATTCACCCCTCCACTTT.

The chain couples TRBV18 to TRBJ2-6; 9 positions agree with TRBD1. V shed 2 bases and J 1 base; nucleotides not matched to a gene: 9. Germline values: CDR1 KGHSH, CDR2 LQKENI. The CDR3 has 19 residues. CDR3 in amino acids: CASSPRSTGGDSGANVLTF. CDR3 in DNA: TGTGCCAGCTCACCAAGGAGCACAGGGGGCGATTCTGGGGCCAACGTCCTGACTTTC.

V gene TRBV3-1 (or the pseudogene TRBV3-2) combines with J gene TRBJ1-6; D may be TRBD1 (5 bases). Trimming stripped 2 bases from V and 6 bases from J, with 11 bases between. The CDR3 contains 15 residues. Looked up from germline, CDR1 is LGHDT and CDR2 is YNNKEL (reference sequence). CDR3 in DNA: TGTGCCAGCAGCCAACCGGGACGGCCTAATTCACCCCTCCACTTT. Translation gives CASSQPGRPNSPLHF.

The chain combines TRBV6-2 or TRBV6-3 with TRBJ1-2; TRBD1 matches 9 bases. V shed 5 bases, J shed 2 bases, and the junction held 6 bases outside the gene matches. There are 15 residues in the CDR3. CDR1 and CDR2 from the germline V gene are MNHEY and SVGEGT. CDR3 residues: CASSPGTGINYGYTF. The CDR3 DNA reads TGTGCCAGCAGTCCCGGGACAGGGATAAACTATGGCTACACCTTC.